This T cell receptor beta chain was documented in a study of beta chain features in type 1 diabetes. Overall study: Cell yields, gender and age were comparable in patients and healthy donors.

Overall study results and limits: All four CD4+ subsets of Type 1 diabetes patients contained TCRB CDR3s that were moderately but significantly shorter. When cDNA is sequenced, cells with high TCR expression could be over-represented. Researchers could not determine here whether HLA type influences TCRB rearrangement.

The single heparinised draw taken from each donor contained around 100 mL of blood on average. V lost 5 bases, J lost 6 bases, and 11 bases stayed unmatched. Germline CDR1 reads SNHLY; CDR2 reads FYNNEI. This CDR3 is built from 15 residues. This clone was seen only a few times. Its target is unknown. Every isolated RNA sample was fully reverse transcribed, so sequencing captured expressed TCRB transcripts. Only in-frame clones appear in the TCRdb table, and some are missing; sequencing was by immunoSEQ multiplex PCR. The table includes about 170,000 clones, around 7.9% detected once. This chain uses TRBV2 with TRBJ2-5; 8 bases map to TRBD1. Sequences were obtained from central memory CD4+ T cells from blood. The sequence was obtained from a man aged 18 to 29 with type 1 diabetes. The CDR3 spells CASSTRTGPSKTQYF. The CDR3 DNA reads TGTGCCAGCAGTACTCGGACAGGGCCTTCGAAGACCCAGTACTTC.